This TCR beta chain was recovered during a study of blood T cell repertoires in COVID-19. Study information: Sites across the United States, Italy and Spain contributed samples from acute and convalescent COVID-19. In each case, the material was cDNA or gDNA derived from T cells, B-cell-depleted T cells, or PBMCs.

Original processing methods: Nucleated cell counts were estimated from reference gene primer amplification. Data came from immunoSEQ multiplex PCR; TCRdb stores just in-frame clones and leaves some out. The V and J calls and clone size are taken from that table; D and trimming were inferred from the DNA. The table has fewer than 300,000 clones, 80% to 95% seen once. The germline gives CDR1 KGHDR, CDR2 SFDVKD. V was cut by 2 bases and J by 4 bases, with 16 bases left in between. The CDR3 runs to 17 residues. Two negative PCRs, clearance, or symptom resolution characterized the recovered Cohort 3 donors.

The clonotype was recovered from a woman in her 30s who had recovered from COVID-19. The chain has TRBV24-1 and TRBJ1-4; no reliable D call. Sequencing was carried out using PBMCs or T cells enriched from blood (not recorded which). The CDR3 region is CATSDSPRTPFNEKLFF. Written as DNA, the CDR3 is TGTGCCACCAGTGATTCCCCCCGGACTCCTTTTAATGAAAAACTGTTTTTT.